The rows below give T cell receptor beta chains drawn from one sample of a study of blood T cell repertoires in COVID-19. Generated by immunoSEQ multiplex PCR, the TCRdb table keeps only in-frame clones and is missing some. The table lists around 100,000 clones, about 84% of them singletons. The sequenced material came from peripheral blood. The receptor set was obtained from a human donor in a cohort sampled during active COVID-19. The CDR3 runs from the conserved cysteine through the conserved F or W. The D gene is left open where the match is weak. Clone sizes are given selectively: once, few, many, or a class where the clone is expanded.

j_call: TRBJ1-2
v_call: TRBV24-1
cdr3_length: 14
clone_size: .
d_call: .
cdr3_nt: TGTGCCACCAGTGACGGACATCGCTCTTATGGCTACACCTTC
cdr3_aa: CATSDGHRSYGYTF

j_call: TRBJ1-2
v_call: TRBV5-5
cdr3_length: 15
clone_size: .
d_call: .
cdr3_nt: TGTGCCAGCAGCTTGGCAGGGCTCGGAAACTATGGCTACACCTTC
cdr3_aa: CASSLAGLGNYGYTF

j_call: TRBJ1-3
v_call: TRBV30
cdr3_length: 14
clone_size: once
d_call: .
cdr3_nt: TGTGCCTGGAGTGGGGGGGTGAAGGGAAACACCATATATTTT
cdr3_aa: CAWSGGVKGNTIYF

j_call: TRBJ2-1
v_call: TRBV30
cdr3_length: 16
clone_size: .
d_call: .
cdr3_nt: TGTGCCTGGAGTGAAGAGGGCAGAACCTCCTACAATGAGCAGTTCTTC
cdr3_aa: CAWSEEGRTSYNEQFF

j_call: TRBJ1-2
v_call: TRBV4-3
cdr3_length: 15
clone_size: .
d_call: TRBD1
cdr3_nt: TGCGCCAGCAGCAACAACCGGGACAGGGACTATGGCTACACCTTC
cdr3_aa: CASSNNRDRDYGYTF

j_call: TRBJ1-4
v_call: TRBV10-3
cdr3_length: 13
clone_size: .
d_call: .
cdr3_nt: TGTGCCATCAGTACAGGGTTTGGGGAAAAACTGTTTTTT
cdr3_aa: CAISTGFGEKLFF

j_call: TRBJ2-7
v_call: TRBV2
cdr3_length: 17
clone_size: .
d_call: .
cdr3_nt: TGTGCCAGCAGTGAAGCATTAGCTAGGACAGTTTACTACGAGCAGTACTTC
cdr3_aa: CASSEALARTVYYEQYF

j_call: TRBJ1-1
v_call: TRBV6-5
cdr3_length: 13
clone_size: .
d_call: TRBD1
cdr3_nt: TGTGCCAGCAGACGACAGGGTTGGACTGAAGCTTTCTTT
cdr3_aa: CASRRQGWTEAFF

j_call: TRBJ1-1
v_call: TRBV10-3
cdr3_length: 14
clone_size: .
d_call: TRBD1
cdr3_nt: TGTGCCATCAGTCTCACAGGGGCGAACACTGAAGCTTTCTTT
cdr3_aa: CAISLTGANTEAFF

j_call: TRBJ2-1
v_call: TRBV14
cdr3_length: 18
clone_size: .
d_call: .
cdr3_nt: TGTGCCAGCAGCCGCAAATCAGCCCAGGTTCTCTCCTACAATGAGCAGTTCTTC
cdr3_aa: CASSRKSAQVLSYNEQFF

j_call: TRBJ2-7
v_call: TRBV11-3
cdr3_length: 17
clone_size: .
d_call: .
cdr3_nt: TGTGCCAGCAGCCCAGGCCCAGCTCAGGGGTCTCCCTACGAGCAGTACTTC
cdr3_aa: CASSPGPAQGSPYEQYF

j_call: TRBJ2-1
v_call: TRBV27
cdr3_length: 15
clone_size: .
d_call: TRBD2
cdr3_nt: TGTGCCAGCAGGGAAGCGGGAGCGTCCTACAATGAGCAGTTCTTC
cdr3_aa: CASREAGASYNEQFF

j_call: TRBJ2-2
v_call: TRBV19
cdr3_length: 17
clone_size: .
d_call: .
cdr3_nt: TGTGCCAGTAGTATAGTAAGGGGCGGGGTGAACACCGGGGAGCTGTTTTTT
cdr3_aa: CASSIVRGGVNTGELFF

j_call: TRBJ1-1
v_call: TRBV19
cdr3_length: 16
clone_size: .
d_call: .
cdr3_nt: TGTGCCAGTAGCTCCATTCCGAAGACATCGAACACTGAAGCTTTCTTT
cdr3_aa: CASSSIPKTSNTEAFF

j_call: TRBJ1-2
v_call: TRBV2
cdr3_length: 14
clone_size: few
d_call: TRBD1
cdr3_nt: TGTGCCAGCAGGGTTGGACAGGGGAACTATGGCTACACCTTC
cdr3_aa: CASRVGQGNYGYTF

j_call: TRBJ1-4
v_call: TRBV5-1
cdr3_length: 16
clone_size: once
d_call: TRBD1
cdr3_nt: TGCGCCAGCAGCTTGTTCGGGACAGGGGGAAATGAAAAACTGTTTTTT
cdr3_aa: CASSLFGTGGNEKLFF

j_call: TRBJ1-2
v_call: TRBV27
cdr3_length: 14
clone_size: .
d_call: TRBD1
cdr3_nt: TGTGCCAGCAGACCCTCGGACAGGGTGGTTGGCTACACCTTC
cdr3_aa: CASRPSDRVVGYTF

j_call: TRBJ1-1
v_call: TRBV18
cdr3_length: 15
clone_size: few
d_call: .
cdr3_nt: TGTGCCAGCTCACCAGCCTTCGGGGGTTACACTGAAGCTTTCTTT
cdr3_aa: CASSPAFGGYTEAFF

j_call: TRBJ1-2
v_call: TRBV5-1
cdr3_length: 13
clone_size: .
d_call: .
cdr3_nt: TGCGCCAGCAGCTTGGGGTCCGGGTCTGGCTACACCTTC
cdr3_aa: CASSLGSGSGYTF

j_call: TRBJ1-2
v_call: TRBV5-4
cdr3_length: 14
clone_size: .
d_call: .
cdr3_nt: TGTGCCAGCAGCTGGGGAGCAGCTAACTATGGCTACACCTTC
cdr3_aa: CASSWGAANYGYTF

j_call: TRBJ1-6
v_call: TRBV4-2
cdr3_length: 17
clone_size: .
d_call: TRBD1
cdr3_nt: TGTGCCAGCAGCCAAGCCTTTTTACAGGGGGGAAATTCACCCCTCCACTTT
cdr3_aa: CASSQAFLQGGNSPLHF

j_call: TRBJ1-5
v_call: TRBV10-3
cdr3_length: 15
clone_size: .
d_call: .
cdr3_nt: TGTGCCATCAGTGAGTCGGGGGGAAGCCCTCAGCCCCAGCATTTT
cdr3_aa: CAISESGGSPQPQHF

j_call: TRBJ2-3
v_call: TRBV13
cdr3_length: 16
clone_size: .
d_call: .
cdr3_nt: TGTGCCAGCAAAACTCGGGGGGCCGGGGGTGCAGATACGCAGTATTTT
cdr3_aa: CASKTRGAGGADTQYF

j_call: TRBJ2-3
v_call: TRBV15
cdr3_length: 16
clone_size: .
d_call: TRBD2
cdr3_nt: TGTGCCACCAGCTCCCCGTGGAGCGGGGTAGCAGATACGCAGTATTTT
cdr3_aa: CATSSPWSGVADTQYF

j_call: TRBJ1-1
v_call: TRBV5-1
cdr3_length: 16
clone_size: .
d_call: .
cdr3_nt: TGCGCCAGCAGCCGTTCCTCCCACAGGGAGAACACTGAAGCTTTCTTT
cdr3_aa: CASSRSSHRENTEAFF

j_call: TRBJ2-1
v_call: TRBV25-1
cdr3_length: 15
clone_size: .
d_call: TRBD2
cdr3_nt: TGTGCCAGCAGTGAACCCCAGCGGGGGAACAATGAGCAGTTCTTC
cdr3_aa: CASSEPQRGNNEQFF

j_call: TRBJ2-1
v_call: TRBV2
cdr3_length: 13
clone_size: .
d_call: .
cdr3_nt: TGTGCCAGCAGCGACGGGTTAGGTCGCCAGCAGTTCTTC
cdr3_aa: CASSDGLGRQQFF

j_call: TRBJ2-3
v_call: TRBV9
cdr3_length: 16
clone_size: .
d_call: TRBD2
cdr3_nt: TGTGCCAGCAGCGTTTTCAGCGGGAGTGGGGCAGATACGCAGTATTTT
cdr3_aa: CASSVFSGSGADTQYF

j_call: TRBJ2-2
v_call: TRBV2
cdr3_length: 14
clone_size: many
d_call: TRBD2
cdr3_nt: TGTGCCAGCGTCGGCGGGGGGACCACCGGGGAGCTGTTTTTT
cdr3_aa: CASVGGGTTGELFF

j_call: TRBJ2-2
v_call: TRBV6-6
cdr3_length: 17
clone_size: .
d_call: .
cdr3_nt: TGTGCCAGCAGACGACTCGGGGGTGAGGGCGACACCGGGGAGCTGTTTTTT
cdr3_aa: CASRRLGGEGDTGELFF

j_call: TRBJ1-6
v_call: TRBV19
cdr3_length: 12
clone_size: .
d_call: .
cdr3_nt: TGTGCCAGTAGTCGGGATAGGACACCCCTCCACTTT
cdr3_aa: CASSRDRTPLHF

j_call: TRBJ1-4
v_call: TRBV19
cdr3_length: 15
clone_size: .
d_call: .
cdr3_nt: TGTGCCAGTAGTGCCGGCAGGGTTACTAATGAAAAACTGTTTTTT
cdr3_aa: CASSAGRVTNEKLFF

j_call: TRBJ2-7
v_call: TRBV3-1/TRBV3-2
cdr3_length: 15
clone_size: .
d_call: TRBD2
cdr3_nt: TGTGCCAGCAGCCCGGGGACTAGCGGGAGTGCCGAGCAGTACTTC
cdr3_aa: CASSPGTSGSAEQYF

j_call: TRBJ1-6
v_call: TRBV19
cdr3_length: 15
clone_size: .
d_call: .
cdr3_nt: TGTGCCAGTATCCTTGTTCGTCCCTATAATTCACCCCTCCACTTT
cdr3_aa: CASILVRPYNSPLHF

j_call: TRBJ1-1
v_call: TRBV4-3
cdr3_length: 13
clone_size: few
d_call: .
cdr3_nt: TGCGCCAGCAGCCAATTCAGGGGTGGCGAAGCTTTCTTT
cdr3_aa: CASSQFRGGEAFF

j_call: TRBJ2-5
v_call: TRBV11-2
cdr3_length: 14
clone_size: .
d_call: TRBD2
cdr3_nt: TGTGCCAGCAATGGCGGGGGTGTTCTAGAGACCCAGTACTTC
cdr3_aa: CASNGGGVLETQYF

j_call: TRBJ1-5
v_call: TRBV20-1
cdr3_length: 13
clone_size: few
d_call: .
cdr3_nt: TGCAGTGCTAGTGTGGGGGCGGGTCAGCCCCAGCATTTT
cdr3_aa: CSASVGAGQPQHF

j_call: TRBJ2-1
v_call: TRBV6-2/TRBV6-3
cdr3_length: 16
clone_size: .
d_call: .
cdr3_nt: TGTGCCAGCAGTCTGAAGCGAACCGGGTCCTACAATGAGCAGTTCTTC
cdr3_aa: CASSLKRTGSYNEQFF

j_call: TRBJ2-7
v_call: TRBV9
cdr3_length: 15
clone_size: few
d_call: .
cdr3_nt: TGTGCCAGCAGCGTCGACGCACTCGGGGCCTACGAGCAGTACTTC
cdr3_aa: CASSVDALGAYEQYF

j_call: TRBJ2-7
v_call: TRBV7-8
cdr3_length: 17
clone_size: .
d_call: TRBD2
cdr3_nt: TGTGCCAGCAGCTTAAAGGTTGCAGCGGGAGGTGGGTACGAGCAGTACTTC
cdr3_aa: CASSLKVAAGGGYEQYF

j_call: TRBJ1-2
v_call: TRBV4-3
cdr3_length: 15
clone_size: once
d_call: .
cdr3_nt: TGCGCCAGCAGCCATACGATCAGGGGTGACTATGGCTACACCTTC
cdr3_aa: CASSHTIRGDYGYTF

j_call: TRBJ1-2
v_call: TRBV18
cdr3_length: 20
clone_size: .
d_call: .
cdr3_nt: TGTGCCAGCTCACCAATGTACCGGGCCGCGGTGGTGGTGACAGACTATGGCTACACCTTC
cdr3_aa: CASSPMYRAAVVVTDYGYTF

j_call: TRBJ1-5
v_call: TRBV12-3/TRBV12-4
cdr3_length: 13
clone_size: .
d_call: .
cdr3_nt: TGTGCCAGCAGTTTATCCTTTAATCAGCCCCAGCATTTT
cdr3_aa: CASSLSFNQPQHF

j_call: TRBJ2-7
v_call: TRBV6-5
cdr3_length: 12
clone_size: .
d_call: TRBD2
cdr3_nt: TGTGCCAGCAGCCATACTAGCGGAAGGCAGTACTTC
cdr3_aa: CASSHTSGRQYF

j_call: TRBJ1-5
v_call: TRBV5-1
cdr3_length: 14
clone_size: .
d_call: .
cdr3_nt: TGCGCCAGCAGCTTCGACGGGAGCAATCAGCCCCAGCATTTT
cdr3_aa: CASSFDGSNQPQHF

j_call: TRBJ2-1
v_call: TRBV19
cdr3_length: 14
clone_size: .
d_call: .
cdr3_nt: TGTGCCAGTAGTATGATCGGCGGGTACAATGAGCAGTTCTTC
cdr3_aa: CASSMIGGYNEQFF

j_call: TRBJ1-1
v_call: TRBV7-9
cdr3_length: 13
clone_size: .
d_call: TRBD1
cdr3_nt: TGTGCCAGCAGCTCCGGACAGGGAAGAGGAGCTTTCTTT
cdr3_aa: CASSSGQGRGAFF

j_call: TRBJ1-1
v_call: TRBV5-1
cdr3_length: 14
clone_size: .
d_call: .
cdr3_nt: TGCGCCAGCAGCGGGCAGGGAGGTGGCACTGAAGCTTTCTTT
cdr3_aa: CASSGQGGGTEAFF

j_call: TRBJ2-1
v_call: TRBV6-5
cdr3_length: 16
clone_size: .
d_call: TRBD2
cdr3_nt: TGTGCCAGCAGTTCACTAGCGGGAGGGTTCTACAATGAGCAGTTCTTC
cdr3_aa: CASSSLAGGFYNEQFF

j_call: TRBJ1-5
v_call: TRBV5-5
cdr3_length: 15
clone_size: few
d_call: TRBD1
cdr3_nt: TGTGCCAGCAGCAGCGGAAGGACAGGGGGAGAGCCCCAGCATTTT
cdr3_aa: CASSSGRTGGEPQHF

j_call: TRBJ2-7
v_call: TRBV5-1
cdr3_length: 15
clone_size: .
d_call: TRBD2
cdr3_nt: TGCGCCAGCAGCGCCGGGACTAGCGGATCGCACGAGCAGTACTTC
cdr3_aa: CASSAGTSGSHEQYF